Sequencing of this T cell receptor beta chain was carried out in a study of cytomegalovirus exposure and HLA in healthy donors. About the research overall: As an earlier analysis found, some 180 million T cells yielded 100 million to 130 million unique TCR beta sequences.

The PCR employed 60 Vbeta primers together with 13 Jbeta primers. Profiling relied on immunoSEQ multiplex PCR, and the TCRdb table lists in-frame clones only, not all of them. The data hold fewer than 200,000 clones, with over 75% observed a single time. Germline loops: CDR1 PRHDT, CDR2 FYEKMQ (reference sequence). The CDR3 runs to 15 residues. J was trimmed by 3 bases and V by 5 bases; bases with no gene match: 9. What was sequenced was PBMCs. The chain carries TRBV13 and TRBJ2-7; TRBD2 agrees at 8 bases. This TCR was recovered from a human donor in good health. For the CDR3, the DNA is TGTGCCAGCAGCCCCCCCGGACTAGCACGCTACGAGCAGTACTTC. This encodes CASSPPGLARYEQYF.